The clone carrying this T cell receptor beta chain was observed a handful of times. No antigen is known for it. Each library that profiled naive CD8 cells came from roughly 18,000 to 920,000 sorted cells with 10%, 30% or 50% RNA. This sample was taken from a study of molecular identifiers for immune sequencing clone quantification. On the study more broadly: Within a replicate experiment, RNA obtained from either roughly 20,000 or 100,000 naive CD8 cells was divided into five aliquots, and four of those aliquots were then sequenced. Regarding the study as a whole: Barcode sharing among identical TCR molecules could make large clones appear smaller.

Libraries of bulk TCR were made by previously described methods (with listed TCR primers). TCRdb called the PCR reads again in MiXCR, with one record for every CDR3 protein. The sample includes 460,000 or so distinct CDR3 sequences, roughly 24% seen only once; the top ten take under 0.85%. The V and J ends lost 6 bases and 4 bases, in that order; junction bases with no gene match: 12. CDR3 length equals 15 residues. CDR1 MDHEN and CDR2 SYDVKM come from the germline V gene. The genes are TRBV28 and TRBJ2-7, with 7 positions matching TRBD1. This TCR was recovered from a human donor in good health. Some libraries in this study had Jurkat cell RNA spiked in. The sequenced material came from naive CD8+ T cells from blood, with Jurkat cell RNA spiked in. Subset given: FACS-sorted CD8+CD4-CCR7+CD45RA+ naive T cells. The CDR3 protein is CASSSWTGQDYEQYF. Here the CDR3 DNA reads TGTGCCAGCAGCTCATGGACAGGTCAGGATTACGAGCAGTACTTC.